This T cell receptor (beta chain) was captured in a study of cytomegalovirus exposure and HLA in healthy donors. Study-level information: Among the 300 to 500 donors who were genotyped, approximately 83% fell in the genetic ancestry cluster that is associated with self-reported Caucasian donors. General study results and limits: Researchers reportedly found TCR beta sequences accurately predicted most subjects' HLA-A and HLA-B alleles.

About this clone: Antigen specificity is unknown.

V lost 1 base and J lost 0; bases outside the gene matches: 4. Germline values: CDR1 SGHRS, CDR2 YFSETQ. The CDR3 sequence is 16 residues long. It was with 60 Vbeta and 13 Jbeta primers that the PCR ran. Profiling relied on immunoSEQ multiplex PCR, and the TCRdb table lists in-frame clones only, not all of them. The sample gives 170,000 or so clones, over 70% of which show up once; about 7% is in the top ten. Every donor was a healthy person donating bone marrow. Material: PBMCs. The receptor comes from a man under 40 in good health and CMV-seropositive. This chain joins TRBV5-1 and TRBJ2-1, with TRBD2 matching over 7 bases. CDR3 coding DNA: TGCGCCAGCAGCTTGAATGGGGGGGGCTCCTACAATGAGCAGTTCTTC. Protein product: CASSLNGGGSYNEQFF.